The 30 T cell receptor beta chains given below trace back to one sample, sequenced in a study of blood T cell repertoires in COVID-19. Clones were read by immunoSEQ multiplex PCR, and TCRdb kept only the in-frame ones, dropping some. This sample carries 250,000 or so clones, approximately 80% of them seen once, and the ten largest clones take approximately 2.3%. Sequences were obtained from peripheral blood. These receptors were obtained from a man in his forties who had recovered from COVID-19.

This clone has more than one count but fewer than ten. This chain links TRBV19 with TRBJ1-2; D not certain. V was cut by 4 bases and J by 4 bases, with 16 bases left in between. The CDR3 sequence is 15 residues long. Germline CDR1 is LNHDA and CDR2 is SQIVND (reference sequence). The CDR3 bases are TGTGCCAGTAGTACCTTGAGCGTACTCGCCTATGGCTACACCTTC. Translation gives CASSTLSVLAYGYTF. The full variable domain, its missing parts supplied by reference TRBV19 and TRBJ1-2, is DGGITQSPKYLFRKEGQNVTLSCEQNLNHDAMYWYRQDPGQGLRLIYYSQIVNDFQKGDIAEGYSVSREKKESFPLTVTSAQKNPTAFYLCASSTLSVLAYGYTFGSGTRLTVV.

The chain is built from TRBV19 and TRBJ2-2; D might be TRBD2 (5 bases). Germline V gene sequence: CDR1 LNHDA, CDR2 SQIVND (reference sequence). The CDR3 has 14 amino acids. Trimming removed 3 bases at V and 6 bases at J, with 11 bases between. This chain's CDR3 is CASSIFGVAGELFF. The CDR3 DNA follows: TGTGCCAGTAGTATTTTCGGGGTTGCCGGGGAGCTGTTTTTT.

The chain uses TRBV9 and TRBJ2-3; 11 positions match TRBD2. The CDR3 loop spans 17 amino acids. The ends lost 4 bases at V and 5 bases at J; junction bases unmatched: 12. CDR1 is SGDLS, CDR2 YYNGEE, per germline. The CDR3: CASSTYLAGGLEDTQYF. The CDR3 nucleotides are TGTGCCAGCAGCACTTACTTAGCGGGAGGGCTTGAAGATACGCAGTATTTT.

The chain uses TRBV24-1 and TRBJ2-3; 8 bases match TRBD2. CDR3 length equals 14 residues. The germline gives CDR1 KGHDR, CDR2 SFDVKD. Trimming took 6 bases from V and 4 from J; bases not matched to a gene: 5. The CDR3 reads CATSFSGKPDTQYF. The CDR3 DNA reads TGTGCCACCAGTTTTAGCGGGAAGCCAGATACGCAGTATTTT.

V usage is TRBV30 and J usage is TRBJ1-2, with TRBD1 identical over 8 bases. CDR1 is GTSNPN, CDR2 SVGIG, per germline (reference sequence). This CDR3 is built from 16 residues. Trimming at V came to 5 bases and at J to 2 bases, leaving 13 bases not matched to a gene. CDR3 nucleotides: TGTGCCTGGTCATTTCAGGGGGCGCCCCGAAACTATGGCTACACCTTC. This sequence encodes CAWSFQGAPRNYGYTF.

The rearrangement uses TRBV5-8 and TRBJ2-7; TRBD2 matches 13 bases. The length of the CDR3 is 14 residues. V gave up 6 bases and J gave up 3 bases; unmatched junction bases: 3. Per the germline V gene, CDR1 is SGHTS and CDR2 is YDEGEE. The CDR3 here is CASNGLAGVYEQYF. CDR3 sequence (DNA): TGTGCCAGCAACGGACTAGCGGGAGTCTACGAGCAGTACTTC.

The chain has TRBV7-9 and TRBJ1-1, with D possibly TRBD1 on 6 matching bases. CDR3 length: 13 amino acids. CDR1 is SEHNR and CDR2 is FQNEAQ in the germline V gene (reference sequence). The V and J ends lost 8 bases and 3 bases respectively, with 13 bases between them. The chain's CDR3 is CASAGGGYTEAFF. CDR3 sequence (DNA): TGTGCCAGCGCGGGGGGCGGTTACACTGAAGCTTTCTTT.

The CDR3: CASSRQANTEAFF. Here the CDR3 DNA reads TGTGCCAGCAGCAGACAGGCGAACACTGAAGCTTTCTTT. This chain uses TRBV13 with TRBJ1-1, with a weak D call TRBD1 (6 bases). CDR3 length equals 13 residues. Trimming took 5 bases from V and 1 from J, leaving 8 bases between them. The germline V gene has CDR1 PRHDT and CDR2 FYEKMQ (reference sequence).

This clone was detected only once. This rearrangement joins TRBV3-1 (or the pseudogene TRBV3-2) to TRBJ1-2; D remains unclear. The germline gives CDR1 LGHDT, CDR2 YNNKEL (reference sequence). Between the trimmed V and J ends, which lost 4 bases and 1 base, there was a span of 16 bases. This CDR3 has 16 residues. CDR3 sequence reads: CASSRQRADLNYGYTF. In DNA, the CDR3 is TGTGCCAGCAGCCGGCAGAGGGCAGATCTTAACTATGGCTACACCTTC.

Here the CDR3 DNA reads TGTGCCACCAGTGATACTAGCGGGAGGGCTAATACGCAGTATTTT. Its translation: CATSDTSGRANTQYF. The chain carries TRBV24-1 and TRBJ2-3; 13 nucleotides align to TRBD2. The CDR3 runs 15 residues. Looked up from germline, CDR1 is KGHDR and CDR2 is SFDVKD. V was clipped by 3 bases and J by 7 bases; unmatched bases: 3.

The chain links TRBV6-6 to TRBJ2-7; 9 nucleotides agree with TRBD2. The germline CDR1 and CDR2 sequences are MNHNY and SVGAGI (reference sequence). V lost 6 bases, J lost 2 bases, and 5 bases stayed unmatched. The CDR3 spans 14 residues. CDR3 region: CASRDRGGAYEQYF. DNA for the CDR3: TGTGCCAGCAGGGACCGCGGGGGGGCCTACGAGCAGTACTTC.

The chain employs TRBV9 and TRBJ2-7; maybe TRBD1 (5 bases). The CDR3 has 14 amino acids. The V end was cut by 4 bases, the J end by 2 bases, with 13 bases between. Germline V gene data show CDR1 as SGDLS and CDR2 as YYNGEE. The CDR3 sequence is CASSQGEVTYEQYF. The CDR3 coding sequence is TGTGCCAGCAGCCAGGGTGAAGTTACCTACGAGCAGTACTTC.

V is TRBV30 and J is TRBJ1-1, with 7 bases aligning to TRBD1. Per the germline V gene, CDR1 is GTSNPN and CDR2 is SVGIG (reference sequence). V trimming: 3 bases; J trimming: 4 bases; junction bases outside the gene matches: 11. The CDR3 length is 15 residues. The CDR3: CAWSRVRQGGTEAFF. The CDR3 nucleotides are TGTGCCTGGAGCCGTGTGAGACAGGGAGGCACTGAAGCTTTCTTT.

The gene calls are TRBV27 and TRBJ2-3, with 12 bases that match TRBD2. CDR3 size: 18 residues. V shed 3 bases and J 10 bases; nucleotides not matched to a gene: 17. Per germline, CDR1 MNHEY and CDR2 SMNVEV (reference sequence). The CDR3 reads CASSFSLPLAGGAQAQYF. As DNA, the CDR3 is TGTGCCAGCAGTTTTTCCCTACCTCTAGCGGGAGGGGCCCAGGCGCAGTATTTT.

V is TRBV28 and J is TRBJ1-1; D is undetermined. The germline CDR1 and CDR2 sequences are MDHEN and SYDVKM. Trimming left V 1 base short and J 3 bases short, with 3 bases between. This CDR3 spans 12 amino acids. The CDR3 DNA is TGTGCCAGCAGTTTATCGGACACTGAAGCTTTCTTT. This sequence encodes CASSLSDTEAFF.

This clone has more than one count but fewer than ten. J is TRBJ1-5 and V is TRBV19; D gene ambiguous. Between the trimmed V and J ends, which lost 7 bases and 3 bases, there was a span of 16 bases. The germline CDR1 and CDR2 sequences are LNHDA and SQIVND (reference sequence). There are 15 residues in the CDR3. The CDR3 DNA reads TGTGCCAGTAAATCCGTCCAGCGTGACAATCAGCCCCAGCATTTT. It encodes CASKSVQRDNQPQHF.

V and J are TRBV19 and TRBJ1-1, with TRBD1 matching over 7 bases. Germline-derived CDR1 and CDR2 are LNHDA and SQIVND (reference sequence). The CDR3 totals 15 residues. V trimming: 3 bases; J trimming: 6 bases; junction bases outside the gene matches: 10. The CDR3 DNA is TGTGCCAGTAGTATGACAGGGCTCGGGGTCGCTGAAGCTTTCTTT. Translation gives CASSMTGLGVAEAFF. Supplemented by reference TRBV19 and TRBJ1-1, the full variable domain reads DGGITQSPKYLFRKEGQNVTLSCEQNLNHDAMYWYRQDPGQGLRLIYYSQIVNDFQKGDIAEGYSVSREKKESFPLTVTSAQKNPTAFYLCASSMTGLGVAEAFFGQGTRLTVV.

A few counts support this clone. This chain uses TRBV10-2 with TRBJ1-2, with D maybe TRBD1 (5 bases). The length of the CDR3 is 14 residues. The V gene lost 6 bases and the J gene lost 4 bases, with 15 bases spanning the gap. Germline V gives CDR1 WSHSY, CDR2 SAAADI. CDR3: CASRRTQRSYGYTF. DNA of the CDR3: TGCGCCAGCAGGAGGACACAAAGGAGCTATGGCTACACCTTC.

This CDR3 reads CASVMRENTEAFF. The CDR3 DNA sequence: TGTGCCAGCGTCATGAGGGAGAACACTGAAGCTTTCTTT. This chain links TRBV6-5 with TRBJ1-1; D gene ambiguous. CDR1 and CDR2 (germline): MNHEY, SVGAGI. The CDR3 is made up of 13 amino acids. V gave up 8 bases and J gave up 1 base, with 11 bases separating them.

The chain uses TRBV6-4 and TRBJ1-2; 9 positions match TRBD1. V gave up 3 bases and J gave up 7 bases; unmatched junction bases: 6. Germline loops: CDR1 MRHNA, CDR2 SNTAGT. CDR3 length equals 14 residues. In nucleotides, the CDR3 is TGTGCCAGCAGTGAACAGGGGGCCTTGGGTGGCTACACCTTC. This gives the protein CASSEQGALGGYTF.

This clone was picked up a small number of times. The CDR3, as DNA: TGTGCCAGCTCACTGTCCATTGAGACCCAGTACTTC. Protein sequence: CASSLSIETQYF. The chain joins TRBV18 to TRBJ2-5; D unresolved. Trimming shortened V by 4 bases and J by 5 bases, and 8 bases separated the two germline ends. The germline gives CDR1 KGHSH, CDR2 LQKENI. The CDR3 covers 12 residues.

V usage is TRBV25-1 and J usage is TRBJ1-5; TRBD1 is a possible D gene (6 bases). The germline V gene has CDR1 MGHDK and CDR2 SYGVNS. V lost 8 bases and J 7 bases, leaving 15 bases between the germline ends. This CDR3 has 13 residues. CDR3 nucleotides: TGTGCCAGCTCACAGGGATTGCGGCAGCCCCAGCATTTT. Amino acid sequence: CASSQGLRQPQHF.

The rearrangement uses TRBV14 and TRBJ1-4; perhaps TRBD1 as D (5 bases). There are 15 residues in the CDR3. The V gene's germline CDR1 is SGHDN and CDR2 FVKESK. Trimming left V 4 bases short and J 1 base short, with 10 bases between. In DNA, the CDR3 is TGTGCCAGCAGCCGCCGCGGGGGAACTAATGAAAAACTGTTTTTT. It codes for CASSRRGGTNEKLFF.

This chain uses TRBV2 with TRBJ2-5, with 9 nucleotides matching TRBD1. The ends lost 1 base at V and 4 bases at J; junction bases unmatched: 4. Per germline, CDR1 SNHLY and CDR2 FYNNEI. The CDR3 is 15 residues long. CDR3 loop: CASSEEGQGSETQYF. The CDR3 region has the DNA TGTGCCAGCAGTGAAGAAGGACAGGGGTCAGAGACCCAGTACTTC.

The table lists this clone with a count of one. V usage is TRBV14 and J usage is TRBJ2-7; 10 nucleotides align to TRBD1. Trimming took 3 bases from V and 3 from J; bases not matched to a gene: 8. This CDR3 is 16 amino acids long. Looked up from germline, CDR1 is SGHDN and CDR2 is FVKESK. This CDR3 is CASSHRDRGRGYEQYF. The CDR3 bases are TGTGCCAGCAGCCACCGAGACAGGGGGCGAGGCTACGAGCAGTACTTC.

In the case of this clone: This sample includes further DNA sequences coding for the same CDR3. The CDR3 DNA follows: TGTGCCAGCAGCTTCGGGGGGTCCAATCAGCCCCAGCATTTT. Translating it yields CASSFGGSNQPQHF. The chain recombines TRBV5-8 with TRBJ1-5; TRBD1 is a possible D gene (5 bases). This CDR3 region has 14 residues. Germline CDR1 and CDR2: SGHTS and YDEGEE. V lost 2 bases and J 3 bases, leaving 9 bases between the germline ends.

CDR3 amino acids: CASSGGWSGTPSTDTQYF. CDR3 bases: TGTGCCAGTAGTGGGGGATGGAGCGGGACACCTAGCACAGATACGCAGTATTTT. The chain employs TRBV19 and TRBJ2-3; D might be TRBD2 (7 bases). The CDR3 loop spans 18 amino acids. The V and J ends lost 5 bases and 0 bases respectively, with 21 bases between them. Germline CDR1 is LNHDA and CDR2 is SQIVND (reference sequence).

The V gene is TRBV18, the J gene TRBJ2-1; 11 nucleotides line up with TRBD2. After removal of 2 bases from V and 12 bases from J, the junction contained 12 bases not matched to a gene. Germline-derived CDR1 and CDR2 are KGHSH and LQKENI. This CDR3 spans 16 amino acids. CDR3 nucleotides: TGTGCCAGCTCACCATTTCGTAGCGGGGGGGAAATTGCGCAGTTCTTC. Encoded protein: CASSPFRSGGEIAQFF.

The chain links TRBV20-1 to TRBJ2-7, with no clear D. CDR1 and CDR2 (germline): DFQATT, SNEGSKA (reference sequence). The CDR3 covers 13 residues. V lost 3 bases and J lost 0, with 9 bases in between. The CDR3 DNA follows: TGCAGTGCTAGTAGCCCAGGCTCCTACGAGCAGTACTTC. It codes for CSASSPGSYEQYF.

This rearrangement joins TRBV7-9 to TRBJ1-2, with 7 nucleotides matching TRBD1. The CDR3 extends over 17 amino acids. Germline V CDR1 and CDR2: SEHNR, FQNEAQ (reference sequence). Unmatched junction bases numbered 16, after V lost 6 bases and J lost 3 bases. The CDR3 coding sequence is TGTGCCAGCAGTTTTACCTCCACAGGGGCCCGATACTATGGCTACACCTTC. Its translation: CASSFTSTGARYYGYTF.